Presented here are 26 T cell receptor beta chains from one specimen sequenced in a study of Ad26.COV2.S vaccination and SARS-CoV-2 variants. Treatment defined: around 19 received Ad26.COV2.S at low or high dose, single or two shots; 5 received placebo; per-sample allocation not given. Sampling was done on day 63 after the first vaccine or placebo injection. Using immunoSEQ multiplex PCR, the repertoire was profiled, and TCRdb retains in-frame clones only, with some absent. The repertoire holds around 340,000 clones, with 70% to 90% as singletons. The sequenced sample was peripheral blood, obtained in a trial of Ad26.COV2.S vaccine versus placebo. The receptors were gathered from a person aged 18-65 years who received the Ad26.COV2.S COVID-19 vaccine or a placebo.

The V call is TRBV5-4, the J call TRBJ2-2; TRBD2 matches at 8 bases. The CDR3 extends over 16 amino acids. J was trimmed by 6 bases and V by 4 bases; bases with no gene match: 11. Germline assignment: CDR1 SGHNT and CDR2 YYREEE (reference sequence). The CDR3 bases are TGTGCCAGCAGCCTTAGCCGGGGGGGCAACCCCGGGGAGCTGTTTTTT. It translates to CASSLSRGGNPGELFF.

This clone has at least ten counts. The chain carries TRBV6-1 and TRBJ2-7, with 8 bases lining up with TRBD1. The V segment lost 3 bases and the J segment 0 bases; nucleotides outside the gene matches: 4. The germline V gene has CDR1 MNHNS and CDR2 SASEGT. The CDR3 extends over 15 amino acids. This CDR3 reads CASSDGTGDSYEQYF. The CDR3 nucleotides are TGTGCCAGCAGTGATGGGACAGGAGACTCCTACGAGCAGTACTTC.

The chain is built from TRBV19 and TRBJ1-1; no definite D call. This CDR3 contains 12 residues. CDR1 is LNHDA, CDR2 SQIVND, per germline (reference sequence). V was cut by 3 bases and J by 6 bases, with 8 bases left in between. The CDR3 sequence is CASSIYGAEAFF. DNA for the CDR3: TGTGCCAGTAGTATCTACGGGGCTGAAGCTTTCTTT. The full variable domain, its missing parts supplied by reference TRBV19 and TRBJ1-1, is DGGITQSPKYLFRKEGQNVTLSCEQNLNHDAMYWYRQDPGQGLRLIYYSQIVNDFQKGDIAEGYSVSREKKESFPLTVTSAQKNPTAFYLCASSIYGAEAFFGQGTRLTVV.

This chain uses TRBV19 with TRBJ1-2; 9 positions match TRBD1. The V gene end was trimmed by 4 bases and the J gene end by 8 bases; junction bases not matched to a gene: 5. This CDR3 is 13 amino acids long. Per germline, CDR1 LNHDA and CDR2 SQIVND (reference sequence). In DNA, the CDR3 is TGTGCCAGTAGTACCGGGACAGGGAGGGGCTACACCTTC. It encodes CASSTGTGRGYTF. Combining the CDR3 with reference TRBV19 and TRBJ1-2 gives the whole variable domain DGGITQSPKYLFRKEGQNVTLSCEQNLNHDAMYWYRQDPGQGLRLIYYSQIVNDFQKGDIAEGYSVSREKKESFPLTVTSAQKNPTAFYLCASSTGTGRGYTFGSGTRLTVV.

V gene TRBV7-9 combines with J gene TRBJ1-2, with D unclear. The CDR3 is 14 residues long. Per germline, CDR1 SEHNR and CDR2 FQNEAQ (reference sequence). V was shortened by 4 bases and J by 4 bases, with 13 bases between the two germline ends. This CDR3 reads CASSSPAVFYGYTF. The DNA of the CDR3 is TGTGCCAGCAGCTCTCCCGCCGTCTTCTATGGCTACACCTTC. Full variable domain (outside the CDR3, taken from reference TRBV7-9 and TRBJ1-2): DTGVSQNPRHKITKRGQNVTFRCDPISEHNRLYWYRQTLGQGPEFLTYFQNEAQLEKSRLLSDRFSAERPKGSFSTLEIQRTEQGDSAMYLCASSSPAVFYGYTFGSGTRLTVV.

The V gene is TRBV7-2, the J gene TRBJ2-1; D not resolved. The germline gives CDR1 SGHTA, CDR2 FQGNSA. V lost 5 bases and J 3 bases, leaving 2 bases between the germline ends. There are 11 residues in the CDR3. CDR3 sequence (DNA): TGTGCCAGCAGCCGCTACAATGAGCAGTTCTTC. Translation: CASSRYNEQFF.

The genes are TRBV2 and TRBJ2-7; the match to TRBD1 covers 7 bases. Germline CDR1 and CDR2: SNHLY and FYNNEI. The CDR3 is 13 amino acids. V shed 3 bases, J shed 3 bases, and the junction held 2 bases outside the gene matches. CDR3 bases: TGTGCCAGCAGTGAGACAGGGTACTACGAGCAGTACTTC. Translation: CASSETGYYEQYF.

The chain is built from TRBV9 and TRBJ2-3; TRBD2 aligns across 7 bases. This CDR3 has 13 amino acids. The trim removed 4 bases at V and 5 bases at J, leaving 4 bases unmatched. Per germline, CDR1 SGDLS and CDR2 YYNGEE. As DNA, the CDR3 is TGTGCCAGCAGCTATGCGGGGGTAGATACGCAGTATTTT. Protein product: CASSYAGVDTQYF.

The CDR3 DNA reads as TGTGCCAGCAGCTTAAACTCCGAGCAGTACTTC. This gives the protein CASSLNSEQYF. This chain joins TRBV7-2 and TRBJ2-7; D gene uncertain. The CDR3 spans 11 residues. Germline CDR1 reads SGHTA; CDR2 reads FQGNSA. V was clipped by 2 bases and J by 6 bases, with 5 bases between them.

This chain joins TRBV7-3 and TRBJ2-3; 9 nucleotides match TRBD1. The germline V gene encodes CDR1 SGHTA and CDR2 FQGTGA. CDR3 length: 14 residues. The V gene end was trimmed by 5 bases and the J gene end by 6 bases; junction bases not matched to a gene: 6. This CDR3 reads CASSPQGAWDTQYF. In DNA form, the CDR3 reads TGTGCCAGCAGCCCACAGGGGGCCTGGGATACGCAGTATTTT.

The table lists this clone with a few counts. This sequence joins TRBV13 and TRBJ1-5; 10 nucleotides line up with TRBD1. V lost 0 bases and J lost 5; bases outside the gene matches: 7. Germline V gene sequence: CDR1 PRHDT, CDR2 FYEKMQ (reference sequence). There are 17 residues in the CDR3. This CDR3 is CASSLGRIGQGDQPQHF. CDR3 bases: TGTGCCAGCAGCTTAGGCAGGATCGGACAGGGGGATCAGCCCCAGCATTTT.

The rearrangement links TRBV5-4 to TRBJ1-1; no clear D gene. The CDR3 length is 16 residues. The germline CDR1 and CDR2 sequences are SGHNT and YYREEE (reference sequence). The V and J ends lost 0 bases and 4 bases respectively, with 16 bases between them. CDR3 sequence: CASSLAGSGSPTEAFF. The CDR3 DNA is TGTGCCAGCAGCTTGGCGGGTTCGGGGTCCCCCACTGAAGCTTTCTTT.

This chain joins TRBV28 and TRBJ2-1; possibly TRBD2 for D (6 bases). Trimming left V 1 base short and J 2 bases short, with 15 bases between. This CDR3 region has 17 residues. Germline V gives CDR1 MDHEN, CDR2 SYDVKM. This chain's CDR3 is CASSLSRWGGTYNEQFF. CDR3 DNA: TGTGCCAGCAGTTTATCTCGTTGGGGCGGGACCTACAATGAGCAGTTCTTC.

The V call is TRBV28, the J call TRBJ2-3; D remains unclear. Per the germline V gene, CDR1 is MDHEN and CDR2 is SYDVKM. Trimming shortened V by 5 bases and J by 0 bases, and 6 bases separated the two germline ends. This CDR3 spans 13 amino acids. Written as DNA, the CDR3 is TGTGCCAGCAGTCCTACTAGCACAGATACGCAGTATTTT. This translates into CASSPTSTDTQYF.

The chain has TRBV6-2 or TRBV6-3 and TRBJ1-2; no firm D call. Germline CDR1 MNHEY, CDR2 SVGEGT. The V gene lost 0 bases and the J gene lost 4 bases, with 18 bases spanning the gap. CDR3 length equals 17 residues. CDR3 in DNA: TGTGCCAGCAGTTACTCGGGCAGGTCTCCTCTGGGCTATGGCTACACCTTC. Amino acid sequence: CASSYSGRSPLGYGYTF.

About this clone itself: One junction end disagrees with the germline gene, perhaps due to a read error. V is TRBV7-7 and J is TRBJ1-2, with D maybe TRBD1 (5 bases). The germline CDR1 and CDR2 sequences are SSHAT and FNYEAQ (reference sequence). This CDR3 is built from 18 residues. CDR3 protein: CASSYWGSVCFSLYGYTF. CDR3 DNA sequence: TGTGCTAGCAGCTACTGGGGGTCCGTGTGTTTTTCCCTCTATGGCTACACCTTC. The full variable domain, in which reference TRBV7-7 and TRBJ1-2 provide the parts outside the CDR3, is GAGVSQSPRYKVTKRGQDVTLRCDPISSHATLYWYQQALGQGPEFLTYFNYEAQPDKSGLPSDRFSAERPEGSISTLTIQRTEQRDSAMYRCASSYWGSVCFSLYGYTFGSGTRLTVV.

The chain employs TRBV9 and TRBJ1-2; no firm D call. The germline gives CDR1 SGDLS, CDR2 YYNGEE. The CDR3 is made up of 13 amino acids. V was shortened by 4 bases and J by 8 bases, with 15 bases between the two germline ends. The CDR3 bases are TGTGCCAGCAGCCCCCGGTCCCTGGGCGGCTACACCTTC. It yields the protein CASSPRSLGGYTF.

This clone was counted ten times or more. This chain uses TRBV4-2 with TRBJ1-1; TRBD1 might be the D (5 bases). The CDR3 is 18 amino acids. With 0 bases removed from V and 0 bases from J, the gap between germline ends came to 17 bases. CDR1 and CDR2 from the germline V gene are LGHNA and YNFKEQ. CDR3 residues: CASSQETYVKGVNTEAFF. In DNA, the CDR3 is TGTGCCAGCAGCCAAGAAACATACGTCAAAGGGGTGAACACTGAAGCTTTCTTT.

The chain combines TRBV7-9 with TRBJ2-1, with D perhaps TRBD1 (6 bases). V lost 0 bases, J lost 1 base, and 13 bases lay in between. This CDR3 is built from 17 residues. Looked up from germline, CDR1 is SEHNR and CDR2 is FQNEAQ (reference sequence). The CDR3: CASSLALTGLSYNEQFF. The CDR3 DNA reads TGTGCCAGCAGCTTAGCCCTCACAGGGTTATCCTACAATGAGCAGTTCTTC.

CDR3 in amino acids: CASSLGTAKISPLHF. In DNA, the CDR3 is TGTGCCAGCAGCTTAGGGACAGCGAAGATATCACCCCTCCACTTT. The chain is built from TRBV7-2 and TRBJ1-6; D might be TRBD1 (6 bases). The germline CDR1 and CDR2 sequences are SGHTA and FQGNSA. The CDR3 has 15 residues. The V end lost 1 base, the J end lost 10 bases, and 14 bases lay between the germline ends.

This chain connects TRBV7-2 to TRBJ1-6; D is uncertain. The CDR3 is made up of 14 amino acids. Germline V gene data show CDR1 as SGHTA and CDR2 as FQGNSA. Trimming took off 5 bases at V and 8 bases at J, with 13 bases between the two ends. The CDR3 region is CASSPNPQDSPLHF. The CDR3 DNA is TGTGCCAGCAGCCCTAATCCCCAGGATTCACCCCTCCACTTT.

The chain joins TRBV6-2 or TRBV6-3 to TRBJ2-1; D is uncertain. Germline V gives CDR1 MNHEY, CDR2 SVGEGT. This CDR3 has 11 residues. The ends were cut back, 6 bases at V and 2 bases at J, with 2 bases in the middle. The DNA for the CDR3 is TGTGCCAGCAGCCCCTACAATGAGCAGTTCTTC. This gives the protein CASSPYNEQFF.

The rearrangement uses TRBV4-1 and TRBJ2-3, with a weak D call TRBD2 (5 bases). Germline-derived CDR1 and CDR2 are MGHRA and YSYEKL. CDR3 length equals 15 residues. V lost 5 bases and J 0 bases, leaving 12 bases between the germline ends. CDR3 nucleotides: TGCGCCAGCAGCTACGGGGAATCTAGCACAGATACGCAGTATTTT. This gives the protein CASSYGESSTDTQYF.

The CDR3 sequence: CASSRILEGTGVAGELFF. The CDR3 nucleotides read TGTGCCAGCAGCCGAATCCTTGAAGGGACAGGGGTTGCCGGGGAGCTGTTTTTT. V is TRBV5-6 and J is TRBJ2-2; 10 bases line up with TRBD1. The CDR3 covers 18 residues. CDR1 is SGHDT and CDR2 is YYEEEE in the germline V gene. Trimming at V came to 4 bases and at J to 6 bases, leaving 15 bases not matched to a gene.

The gene calls are TRBV28 and TRBJ1-1; D may be TRBD1 (6 bases). This CDR3 contains 14 residues. V dropped 6 bases and J dropped 1 base, with 12 bases sitting between them. The germline CDR1 and CDR2 sequences are MDHEN and SYDVKM. Here the CDR3 reads CASRSGQWNTEAFF. The CDR3, as DNA: TGTGCCAGCAGATCTGGACAGTGGAACACTGAAGCTTTCTTT. Variable domain in full (rest from reference TRBV28 and TRBJ1-1): DVKVTQSSRYLVKRTGEKVFLECVQDMDHENMFWYRQDPGLGLRLIYFSYDVKMKEKGDIPEGYSVSREKKERFSLILESASTNQTSMYLCASRSGQWNTEAFFGQGTRLTVV.

This chain connects TRBV11-2 to TRBJ2-5; 8 bases match TRBD2. V shed 3 bases and J 5 bases; nucleotides not matched to a gene: 5. This CDR3 is 14 amino acids long. Germline CDR1 and CDR2: SGHAT and FQNNGV. CDR3 bases: TGTGCCAGCAGCTTGACGGGGGGGAAGGAGACCCAGTACTTC. Translation gives CASSLTGGKETQYF.